The 25 T cell receptor beta chains below all came from one sample that was sequenced in a study of T cell responses to AZD1222 COVID-19 vaccine. Assay: immunoSEQ multiplex PCR; the TCRdb copy retains only in-frame clones and omits some. The sample yields around 150,000 clones, just under 95% seen once. The sample in question was peripheral blood, obtained 28 days after the second AZD1222 dose. The source of these receptors is an adult who received the AZD1222 COVID-19 vaccine.

V usage is TRBV4-2 and J usage is TRBJ1-1, with 7 positions matching TRBD1. There are 15 residues in the CDR3. Germline CDR1 reads LGHNA; CDR2 reads YNFKEQ. Trimming removed 0 bases from V and 1 base from J; junction bases left unmatched: 2. This CDR3 reads CASSQDGTANTEAFF. The CDR3 DNA reads as TGTGCCAGCAGCCAAGATGGGACAGCGAACACTGAAGCTTTCTTT.

CDR3 sequence reads: CAWRGTRPEGYTGELFF. CDR3 nucleotides: TGTGCCTGGAGAGGGACGAGACCAGAAGGTTACACCGGGGAGCTGTTTTTT. This chain joins TRBV30 and TRBJ2-2; D may be TRBD1 or TRBD2 (5 bases each). V lost 3 bases, J lost 3 bases, and 20 bases lay in between. Germline V CDR1 and CDR2: GTSNPN, SVGIG (reference sequence). This CDR3 contains 17 residues.

The V gene is TRBV3-1 (or the pseudogene TRBV3-2), the J gene TRBJ2-1; 9 bases line up with TRBD2. V lost 4 bases to trimming and J lost 10 bases; unmatched junction nucleotides: 2. There are 12 residues in the CDR3. Germline assignment: CDR1 LGHDT and CDR2 YNNKEL (reference sequence). CDR3 region: CASSLSGGEQFF. In DNA, the CDR3 is TGTGCCAGCAGCCTTAGCGGGGGAGAGCAGTTCTTC.

This clone was observed once. The gene calls are TRBV9 and TRBJ1-6, with D perhaps TRBD1 (6 bases). This CDR3 contains 14 residues. Trimming removed 3 bases at V and 9 bases at J, with 13 bases between. Germline CDR1 reads SGDLS; CDR2 reads YYNGEE. The CDR3 DNA reads as TGTGCCAGCAGCGCACAGGGATTCCTTTCACCCCTCCACTTT. Encoded protein: CASSAQGFLSPLHF.

The chain links TRBV7-9 to TRBJ2-7; D remains ambiguous. Trimming took off 5 bases at V and 1 base at J, with 9 bases between the two ends. There are 13 residues in the CDR3. Germline V CDR1 and CDR2: SEHNR, FQNEAQ (reference sequence). CDR3 residues: CASSPILSYEQYF. DNA of the CDR3: TGTGCCAGCAGCCCGATCCTTTCCTACGAGCAGTACTTC.

The rearrangement joins TRBV3-1 (or the pseudogene TRBV3-2) to TRBJ1-1; tentatively, D is TRBD1 (6 bases). Germline-derived CDR1 and CDR2 are LGHDT and YNNKEL (reference sequence). The CDR3 sequence is 13 residues long. The V and J ends lost 4 bases and 3 bases respectively, with 9 bases between them. The CDR3 DNA is TGTGCCAGCAGCCCACAGGGTCACACTGAAGCTTTCTTT. Its protein product is CASSPQGHTEAFF.

This clone showed up just a few times. The chain links TRBV11-2 to TRBJ2-1; TRBD1 matches at 7 bases. J was trimmed by 7 bases and V by 6 bases; bases with no gene match: 6. This CDR3 has 13 amino acids. Germline V lookup: CDR1 SGHAT, CDR2 FQNNGV. CDR3 protein: CASRLNRGNEQFF. In DNA, the CDR3 is TGTGCCAGCAGGCTAAACAGGGGTAATGAGCAGTTCTTC. Using reference TRBV11-2 and TRBJ2-1 for the parts outside the CDR3, the full variable domain is EAGVAQSPRYKIIEKRQSVAFWCNPISGHATLYWYQQILGQGPKLLIQFQNNGVVDDSQLPKDRFSAERLKGVDSTLKIQPAKLEDSAVYLCASRLNRGNEQFFGPGTRLTVL.

This chain links TRBV3-1 (or the pseudogene TRBV3-2) with TRBJ2-1, with D possibly TRBD1 on 6 matching bases. There are 16 residues in the CDR3. V was cut by 3 bases and J by 4 bases, with 16 bases left in between. The germline CDR1 and CDR2 sequences are LGHDT and YNNKEL (reference sequence). CDR3 bases: TGTGCCAGCAGCCAGACCGGGGCAGGGGTTTACAATGAGCAGTTCTTC. As protein: CASSQTGAGVYNEQFF.

CDR3 sequence reads: CASSPPTENQPQHF. The CDR3 DNA reads TGTGCCAGCTCTCCCCCGACAGAGAATCAGCCCCAGCATTTT. The chain combines TRBV18 with TRBJ1-5, with D perhaps matching TRBD1 (5 bases). V lost 6 bases, J lost 4 bases, and 13 bases lay in between. The CDR3 contains 14 residues. Germline CDR1 and CDR2: KGHSH and LQKENI.

V is TRBV7-8 and J is TRBJ1-1; maybe TRBD1 (6 bases). V was clipped by 1 base and J by 8 bases, with 11 bases between them. The CDR3 has 13 amino acids. Germline V gene lookup returns CDR1 SGHVS and CDR2 FQNEAQ. The CDR3 region has the DNA TGTGCCAGCAGCTTAGACAGGGAAAGAGAAGCTTTCTTT. This sequence encodes CASSLDREREAFF.

V usage is TRBV7-6 and J usage is TRBJ2-5; D uncertain. The CDR3 has 15 amino acids. CDR1 is SGHVS, CDR2 FNYEAQ, per germline. Trimming stripped 1 base from V and 5 bases from J, with 14 bases between. Here the CDR3 reads CASSLVGLSRETQYF. As DNA, the CDR3 is TGTGCCAGCAGCTTAGTCGGGTTATCTCGGGAGACCCAGTACTTC.

The genes are TRBV6-5 and TRBJ2-7; D is uncertain. V was clipped by 0 bases and J by 0 bases, with 12 bases between them. In germline, CDR1 is MNHEY, CDR2 SVGAGI. The CDR3 is made up of 16 amino acids. CDR3 sequence (DNA): TGTGCCAGCAGTTACTCGGTGGGATTCACCTCCTACGAGCAGTACTTC. This gives the protein CASSYSVGFTSYEQYF.

CDR3 in amino acids: CASKVRNTGELFF. In DNA form, the CDR3 reads TGTGCCAGCAAGGTGCGGAACACCGGGGAGCTGTTTTTT. The rearrangement joins TRBV2 to TRBJ2-2; no clear D. V lost 7 bases and J lost 1, with 7 bases in between. Looked up from germline, CDR1 is SNHLY and CDR2 is FYNNEI. The CDR3 sequence is 13 residues long.

The chain carries TRBV7-2 and TRBJ1-5; no clear D gene. V dropped 4 bases and J dropped 8 bases, with 12 bases sitting between them. The CDR3 totals 13 residues. Per germline, CDR1 SGHTA and CDR2 FQGNSA. The CDR3 DNA reads TGTGCCAGCAGCTCCCGAAGGCAGGAGCCCCAGCATTTT. Encoded protein: CASSSRRQEPQHF.

This clone has more than one count but fewer than ten. The V gene is TRBV29-1, the J gene TRBJ1-1; no firm D call. This CDR3 has 13 amino acids. The V gene lost 4 bases and the J gene lost 1 base, with 10 bases spanning the gap. The germline V gene encodes CDR1 SQVTM and CDR2 ANQGSEA. The CDR3 DNA reads TGCAGCGTTGTGATCAGGAGGAACACTGAAGCTTTCTTT. Amino acids: CSVVIRRNTEAFF. Complete variable domain (other parts from reference TRBV29-1 and TRBJ1-1): SAVISQKPSRDICQRGTSLTIQCQVDSQVTMMFWYRQQPGQSLTLIATANQGSEATYESGFVIDKFPISRPNLTFSTLTVSNMSPEDSSIYLCSVVIRRNTEAFFGQGTRLTVV.

The chain uses TRBV7-8 and TRBJ2-1; 10 nucleotides align to TRBD2. Trimming removed 1 base from V and 5 bases from J; junction bases left unmatched: 11. This CDR3 comprises 18 residues. Germline assignment: CDR1 SGHVS and CDR2 FQNEAQ. The CDR3 DNA is TGTGCCAGCAGCTTAGAGGGGCGATTAGCGGGGGGCAACAATGAGCAGTTCTTC. Translation gives CASSLEGRLAGGNNEQFF.

The V call is TRBV4-3, the J call TRBJ1-1; D is uncertain. V was pared by 4 bases and J by 0 bases, with 9 bases between. Germline loops: CDR1 LGHNA, CDR2 YSLEER. The CDR3 has 14 residues. This CDR3 reads CASSRQMLNTEAFF. In DNA, the CDR3 is TGCGCCAGCAGCCGCCAGATGTTGAACACTGAAGCTTTCTTT.

V usage is TRBV6-5 and J usage is TRBJ1-1; D is unclear. Trimming took off 6 bases at V and 1 base at J, with 12 bases between the two ends. This CDR3 contains 14 residues. Germline V gene sequence: CDR1 MNHEY, CDR2 SVGAGI. CDR3 amino acids: CASRKLTTNTEAFF. In nucleotides, the CDR3 is TGTGCCAGCAGAAAACTTACAACGAACACTGAAGCTTTCTTT.

About this clone: The DNA is omitted, as the CDR3 cannot be located on it reliably, and the CDR3 follows TCRdb's listing. The rearrangement uses TRBV10-3 and TRBJ2-7; no DNA check was done on the table's D call, TRBD1. From germline, CDR1 is ENHRY and CDR2 SYGVKD. The CDR3 contains 14 residues when both ends are counted. The CDR3 reads CAISSDGDRVSLYF.

The rearrangement uses TRBV4-1 and TRBJ1-1; 7 bases match TRBD1. The V gene end was trimmed by 2 bases and the J gene end by 9 bases; junction bases not matched to a gene: 6. This CDR3 has 13 residues. Germline CDR1 reads MGHRA; CDR2 reads YSYEKL. The DNA of the CDR3 is TGCGCCAGCAGCCAAACAGGGGAGACAAAAGCTTTCTTT. Its translation: CASSQTGETKAFF.

The chain recombines TRBV6-5 with TRBJ1-3; tentatively, D is TRBD1 (6 bases). The V and J ends lost 2 bases and 5 bases respectively, with 10 bases between them. Germline CDR1 MNHEY, CDR2 SVGAGI. This CDR3 comprises 14 residues. In nucleotides, the CDR3 is TGTGCCAGCAGTTACCGGGACACCAGAAACACCATATATTTT. This sequence encodes CASSYRDTRNTIYF.

Comment on this clone: Germline and junction disagree at one end, which may indicate a read error. The V call is TRBV12-3 or TRBV12-4, the J call TRBJ2-3, with D unresolved. This CDR3 comprises 12 residues. CDR3 in amino acids: CASSLVHSNMDF. The DNA for the CDR3 is TGTGCCAGCAGTTTAGTTCACTCCAACATGGATTTT.

The chain links TRBV3-1 (or the pseudogene TRBV3-2) to TRBJ1-5; D gene ambiguous. V was pared by 0 bases and J by 7 bases, with 10 bases between. Germline assignment: CDR1 LGHDT and CDR2 YNNKEL (reference sequence). This CDR3 contains 14 residues. CDR3 residues: CASSQDRGRQPQHF. For the CDR3, the DNA is TGTGCCAGCAGCCAAGATAGAGGGAGGCAGCCCCAGCATTTT.

CDR3 sequence reads: CASTGRHSPYNEQFF. The CDR3 nucleotides read TGTGCCAGCACAGGGCGGCATAGCCCCTACAATGAGCAGTTCTTC. The V and J genes are TRBV6-5 and TRBJ2-1; a weak D match, TRBD1 (5 bases). Germline values: CDR1 MNHEY, CDR2 SVGAGI. Trimming pared 7 bases from V and 2 bases from J, leaving 15 bases between. The CDR3 totals 15 residues.

This rearrangement joins TRBV5-1 to TRBJ1-2, with no clear D. Germline V gene data show CDR1 as SGHRS and CDR2 as YFSETQ. V was trimmed by 2 bases and J by 3 bases, leaving 17 bases between them. The CDR3 runs to 16 residues. The CDR3 DNA follows: TGCGCCAGCAGCTTTGGACTTCCAGGACTTGACTATGGCTACACCTTC. This encodes CASSFGLPGLDYGYTF. Using reference TRBV5-1 and TRBJ1-2 for the parts outside the CDR3, the full variable domain is KAGVTQTPRYLIKTRGQQVTLSCSPISGHRSVSWYQQTPGQGLQFLFEYFSETQRNKGNFPGRFSGRQFSNSRSEMNVSTLELGDSALYLCASSFGLPGLDYGYTFGSGTRLTVV.